The rows below give T cell receptor beta chains drawn from one sample of a study of shared clonotypes between healthy human individuals. Clones were read by immunoSEQ multiplex PCR, and TCRdb kept only the in-frame ones, dropping some. The sample has roughly 2,000,000 clones; about 94% are singletons. The sequencing sample was made of naive CD8+ T cells sorted from blood. Receptors were obtained from a man between 18 and 29 years old in good health. Both conserved end residues are part of each CDR3. Each record gives: CDR3 length, clone size, V gene, D gene, J gene, CDR3 protein. D genes are given only for firm matches. Clone size is not always given. Where it is, it says once, few, many or a class for expanded clones.

16	NA	TRBV7-9	TRBD1	TRBJ2-5	CASSPRQGEVQETQYF
15	NA	TRBV27	NA	TRBJ2-3	CASRDRDGWPDTQYF
15	NA	TRBV6-6	NA	TRBJ1-1	CASTSAAEMNTEAFF
14	once	TRBV4-2	TRBD2	TRBJ2-5	CASSQAGLADTQYF
14	NA	TRBV7-9	TRBD1	TRBJ2-7	CASSLEGQGHEQYF
13	NA	TRBV9	TRBD1	TRBJ1-2	CASSADRDYGYTF
15	few	TRBV11-3	NA	TRBJ2-1	CASSLDWDTYNEQFF
16	few	TRBV10-3	NA	TRBJ1-2	CAISEGGSYRNYGYTF
11	NA	TRBV20-1	NA	TRBJ1-5	CSGGVIQPQHF
12	NA	TRBV27	NA	TRBJ2-1	CASSSLGNEQFF
12	few	TRBV6-5	NA	TRBJ1-2	CASSYWGAGYTF
14	NA	TRBV11-2	NA	TRBJ2-7	CASSLYGGDDEQYF
14	NA	TRBV9	NA	TRBJ2-5	CASSANPDGETQYF
13	NA	TRBV6-5	TRBD1	TRBJ2-7	CASSWGQGNEQYF
12	NA	TRBV28	NA	TRBJ2-7	CASSPMPYEQYF
15	NA	TRBV7-9	TRBD1	TRBJ1-1	CASSLRTGANTEAFF
14	NA	TRBV7-9	NA	TRBJ2-1	CASSFENSYNEQFF
12	NA	TRBV30	TRBD2	TRBJ2-7	CAWSAGGYEQYF
15	NA	TRBV7-9	TRBD2	TRBJ2-1	CASSLVASGYNEQFF
12	NA	TRBV7-4	NA	TRBJ2-7	CASSPNLYEQYF
14	NA	TRBV7-2	NA	TRBJ2-3	CASSSGWGTDTQYF